One sample yielded the 8 T cell receptor beta chains listed below, sequenced in a study of vaccination effects on CD4 cells after COVID-19. Antigens for these TCRs are unknown. Under the ViraFEST assay, PBMC were stimulated with viral peptide pools so that antigen-specific CD4+ T cells expanded. Sequencing was performed afterwards. Cultured cells yielded isolated CD4+ T cells after 10 days. Convalescent patients had PCR-confirmed SARS-CoV-2 infection between March and December 2020. TCRdb's table, derived via immunoSEQ multiplex PCR, lists solely in-frame clones and lacks some. This sample has around 40,000 clones, with approximately 70% found just once. The material was CD4+ T cells from PBMCs cultured with a peptide pool, obtained before COVID-19 vaccination. Source of these receptors: a human donor who had a prior SARS-CoV-2 infection.

The chain uses TRBV20-1 and TRBJ1-1, with unresolved D. V shed 4 bases and J shed 12 bases, with 12 bases lying between them. CDR1 and CDR2 from the germline V gene are DFQATT and SNEGSKA (reference sequence). The CDR3 extends over 10 amino acids. CDR3 nucleotides: TGCAGTGCTACGAGGACTTTGACTTTCTTT. Encoded protein: CSATRTLTFF.

This clone was seen more than once but under ten times. The rearrangement uses TRBV18 and TRBJ2-5; no clear D. Per the germline V gene, CDR1 is KGHSH and CDR2 is LQKENI. Trimming cost V 4 bases and J 3 bases, with 6 bases left between them. The CDR3 spans 12 residues. The DNA for the CDR3 is TGTGCCAGCTCACTAGGTGAAGAGACCCAGTACTTC. Translating it yields CASSLGEETQYF.

The rearrangement uses TRBV27 and TRBJ2-2, with D possibly TRBD2 on 7 matching bases. The CDR3 is 16 amino acids. The germline V gene encodes CDR1 MNHEY and CDR2 SMNVEV (reference sequence). V lost 1 base and J 3 bases, leaving 12 bases between the germline ends. The CDR3 nucleotides read TGTGCCAGCAGTTTATTCGGGGGGCTTGACACCGGGGAGCTGTTTTTT. This translates into CASSLFGGLDTGELFF.

This clone came up a few times. The chain links TRBV7-8 to TRBJ2-1, with D perhaps assigned TRBD1 or TRBD2 (5 bases each). The CDR3 totals 15 residues. In germline, CDR1 is SGHVS, CDR2 FQNEAQ. Trimming took 5 bases from V and 9 from J, leaving 20 bases between them. CDR3 loop: CASSPPGPTRGEQFF. The CDR3 bases are TGTGCCAGCAGCCCCCCGGGACCTACTCGGGGTGAGCAGTTCTTC.

The V call is TRBV24-1, the J call TRBJ2-7; D might be TRBD1 (6 bases). There are 14 residues in the CDR3. The V and J ends lost 3 bases and 5 bases respectively, with 13 bases between them. Per germline, CDR1 KGHDR and CDR2 SFDVKD. The CDR3 nucleotides read TGTGCCACCAGTGATGGCAGGGGTATCAACGAGCAGTACTTC. This codes for CATSDGRGINEQYF.

This rearrangement joins TRBV3-1 (or the pseudogene TRBV3-2) to TRBJ2-1, with D unresolved. Germline V gene sequence: CDR1 LGHDT, CDR2 YNNKEL (reference sequence). Trimming removed 4 bases from V and 6 bases from J, with 13 bases in between. This CDR3 has 14 residues. The CDR3: CASSLGRRLNEQFF. In DNA form, the CDR3 reads TGTGCCAGCAGCCTCGGCCGGCGGCTCAATGAGCAGTTCTTC.

The J gene is TRBJ2-1, the V gene TRBV2, with D tentatively TRBD2 (5 bases). V lost 7 bases and J 0 bases, leaving 16 bases between the germline ends. Germline V gene data show CDR1 as SNHLY and CDR2 as FYNNEI. This CDR3 is built from 16 residues. CDR3 DNA sequence: TGTGCCAGCACAATCGAGGGTCTTCTCTCCTACAATGAGCAGTTCTTC. Its translation is CASTIEGLLSYNEQFF.

This clone has a handful of counts. The J gene is TRBJ2-3, the V gene TRBV19; D is unclear. V dropped 4 bases and J dropped 7 bases, with 6 bases sitting between them. This CDR3 region has 11 residues. Germline V lookup: CDR1 LNHDA, CDR2 SQIVND (reference sequence). The CDR3, as DNA: TGTGCCAGTAGTAATCGGAATACGCAGTATTTT. This encodes CASSNRNTQYF.